These 5 T cell receptor beta chains originate from one sample sequenced in a study of graft-versus-host responses after intestinal transplantation. These receptors have no known antigen. Method: immunoSEQ multiplex PCR; TCRdb's copy keeps in-frame clones and lacks some. Of tens of thousands of clones listed, roughly 89% are singletons. The source was unstimulated CD4+ T cells sorted from spleen or lymph node cells, collected before intestinal transplant. The receptors here all came from a human donor who received an intestinal transplant.

This chain joins TRBV7-2 and TRBJ2-7; D is unclear. CDR1 is SGHTA, CDR2 FQGNSA, per germline. The germline V and J ends were trimmed by 5 bases and 6 bases, with 14 bases remaining between them. This CDR3 contains 13 residues. CDR3 DNA sequence: TGTGCCAGCAGCCCAAGCCTGACTTCCGAGCAGTACTTC. Its protein is CASSPSLTSEQYF.

The chain employs TRBV19 and TRBJ2-5; weak D call: TRBD2 (7 bases). V lost 9 bases and J 5 bases, leaving 19 bases between the germline ends. Germline loops: CDR1 LNHDA, CDR2 SQIVND (reference sequence). The CDR3 sequence is 14 residues long. CDR3 sequence: CASSEGGGRETQYF. CDR3 nucleotides: TGTGCCAGCAGTGAGGGGGGGGGCCGGGAGACCCAGTACTTC.

The chain recombines TRBV27 with TRBJ1-4, with 8 bases that match TRBD1. The CDR3 totals 15 residues. Germline V CDR1 and CDR2: MNHEY, SMNVEV (reference sequence). V was pared by 3 bases and J by 0 bases, with 0 bases of the junction left unmatched. As DNA, the CDR3 is TGTGCCAGCAGTTTGACAGGGGCAACTAATGAAAAACTGTTTTTT. This sequence encodes CASSLTGATNEKLFF.

This chain joins TRBV29-1 and TRBJ1-1, with D uncertain. The CDR3 covers 11 residues. Germline CDR1 SQVTM, CDR2 ANQGSEA. V was pared by 4 bases and J by 3 bases, with 6 bases between. The CDR3 reads CSVGLHTEAFF. CDR3 coding DNA: TGCAGCGTTGGACTCCACACTGAAGCTTTCTTT.

This clone was recorded once. The chain uses TRBV4-3 and TRBJ1-2, with a tentative D call TRBD1 (5 bases). Trimming took 0 bases from V and 4 from J, leaving 15 bases between them. The CDR3 extends over 16 amino acids. Per germline, CDR1 LGHNA and CDR2 YSLEER. The chain's CDR3 is CASSQEFSRAFYGYTF. CDR3 nucleotide sequence: TGCGCCAGCAGCCAAGAGTTTAGCAGGGCGTTCTATGGCTACACCTTC.